Listed below are T cell receptor beta chains from one sample, sequenced in a study of CD8+ T cells in alopecia areata. Repertoires were generated with immunoSEQ multiplex PCR, while TCRdb's copy carries only in-frame clones and drops some. The sample carries more than 100,000 clones, approximately 53% recorded once. Sequenced here: CD4+ T cells sorted from blood, sampled at week 4, from a patient treated with tofacitinib. Receptors originate from a human donor with alopecia areata. The CDR3 runs from the conserved cysteine through the conserved F or W. D genes are given only for firm matches. Expanded clones get a size class; other rows say once, few or many, or leave the size out.

clone_size	v_call	d_call	j_call	cdr3_aa	cdr3_nt
NA	TRBV29-1	TRBD1	TRBJ1-2	CSAGDSYGYTF	TGCAGCGCCGGGGACAGCTATGGCTACACCTTC
NA	TRBV7-8	TRBD1	TRBJ1-2	CASSQIGTDYGYTF	TGTGCCAGCAGCCAAATCGGGACAGACTATGGCTACACCTTC
NA	TRBV30	NA	TRBJ1-6	CAWRDYHNSPLHF	TGTGCCTGGCGGGACTATCATAATTCACCCCTCCACTTT
NA	TRBV29-1	NA	TRBJ1-2	CRRKYGYGYTF	TGCAGGAGAAAATACGGGTATGGCTACACCTTC
NA	TRBV9	NA	TRBJ2-2	CASSVGPGELFF	TGTGCCAGCAGCGTAGGTCCCGGGGAGCTGTTTTTT
NA	TRBV30	NA	TRBJ2-2	CAWSDRAPGELFF	TGTGCCTGGAGTGACAGGGCTCCCGGGGAGCTGTTTTTT
NA	TRBV6-1	NA	TRBJ1-2	CASNGRNYGYTF	TGTGCCAGCAACGGCCGTAACTATGGCTACACCTTC
once	TRBV27	NA	TRBJ2-7	CASRSTTSSYEQYF	TGTGCCAGCAGATCGACGACAAGCTCCTACGAGCAGTACTTC
NA	TRBV5-1	NA	TRBJ1-3	CASRPGVSGNTIYF	TGCGCCAGCCGACCGGGGGTATCTGGAAACACCATATATTTT
few	TRBV5-1	NA	TRBJ1-2	CASSPTLRSNYGYTF	TGCGCCAGCAGCCCGACGCTTCGGTCTAACTATGGCTACACCTTC
NA	TRBV4-2	NA	TRBJ2-2	CASSREFTVGNTGELFF	TGTGCCAGCTCCCGAGAATTTACCGTGGGAAACACCGGGGAGCTGTTTTTT
NA	TRBV30	NA	TRBJ2-2	CAWSQNTGELFF	TGTGCCTGGAGTCAGAACACCGGGGAGCTGTTTTTT
NA	TRBV30	NA	TRBJ1-2	CAWSYNRIYGYTF	TGTGCCTGGAGTTATAACAGGATATATGGCTACACCTTC
NA	TRBV29-1	NA	TRBJ2-7	CSVSYGGAQYF	TGCAGCGTCTCATATGGAGGGGCCCAGTACTTC
NA	TRBV7-9	NA	TRBJ1-2	CATPRGGTYGYTF	TGTGCCACCCCAAGAGGAGGGACCTATGGCTACACCTTC
few	TRBV29-1	TRBD2	TRBJ2-3	CSVETSGGTDTQYF	TGCAGCGTTGAGACTAGCGGGGGAACAGATACGCAGTATTTT
NA	TRBV7-9	NA	TRBJ2-7	CASSLAPYEQYF	TGTGCCAGCAGCTTAGCCCCCTACGAGCAGTACTTC
few	TRBV30	NA	TRBJ2-1	CAWRTGLGGQFF	TGTGCCTGGAGGACCGGACTAGGGGGGCAGTTCTTC